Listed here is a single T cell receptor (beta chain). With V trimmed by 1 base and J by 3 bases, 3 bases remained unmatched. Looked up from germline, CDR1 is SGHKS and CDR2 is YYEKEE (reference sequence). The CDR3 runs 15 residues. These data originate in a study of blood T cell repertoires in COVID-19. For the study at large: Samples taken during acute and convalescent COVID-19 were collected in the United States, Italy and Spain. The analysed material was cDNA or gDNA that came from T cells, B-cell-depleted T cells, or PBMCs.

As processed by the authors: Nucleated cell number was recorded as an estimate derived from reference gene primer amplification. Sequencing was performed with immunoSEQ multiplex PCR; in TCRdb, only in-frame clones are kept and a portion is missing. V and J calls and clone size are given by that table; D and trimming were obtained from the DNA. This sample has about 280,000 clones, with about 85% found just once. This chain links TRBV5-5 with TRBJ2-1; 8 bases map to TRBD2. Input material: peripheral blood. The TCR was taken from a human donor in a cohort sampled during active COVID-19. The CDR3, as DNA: TGTGCCAGCAGCTTGTTTAGCGGGGTCTACAATGAGCAGTTCTTC. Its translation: CASSLFSGVYNEQFF.